This entry is about one T cell receptor beta chain. Its antigen remains unknown. Per germline, CDR1 SGHDT and CDR2 YYEEEE. The germline V and J ends were trimmed by 7 bases and 5 bases, with 18 bases remaining between them. The CDR3 is 15 residues long. As the method for making TCR beta libraries, quantitative 5'-RACE with molecular barcodes was used. One entry per CDR3 protein results from TCRdb running MiXCR on the 5' RACE reads. The sample holds tens of thousands of distinct CDR3 sequences; around 30% are singletons and the top ten take 45% to 65%. This sample is part of a study of CD8 T cells in ankylosing spondylitis. Study conclusions and caveats: Clones linked to the disease showed a CD8+ phenotype. They occurred at relatively low frequencies in peripheral blood. Reactive arthritis synovial fluid and blood previously showed some of these motif variants. Characteristic of ankylosing spondylitis blood, it appeared, was a TCR beta motif comprising roughly eight highly homologous variants.

The source is a male donor with ankylosing spondylitis or in good health (not recorded which). The chain recombines TRBV5-6 with TRBJ1-4; D gene unclear. Material for sequencing was blood, either unsorted or a sorted T cell fraction (not recorded which). CDR3 coding DNA: TGTGCCAGCCAGACGACCCTCGGGCTCAATGAAAAACTGTTTTTT. It specifies CASQTTLGLNEKLFF.